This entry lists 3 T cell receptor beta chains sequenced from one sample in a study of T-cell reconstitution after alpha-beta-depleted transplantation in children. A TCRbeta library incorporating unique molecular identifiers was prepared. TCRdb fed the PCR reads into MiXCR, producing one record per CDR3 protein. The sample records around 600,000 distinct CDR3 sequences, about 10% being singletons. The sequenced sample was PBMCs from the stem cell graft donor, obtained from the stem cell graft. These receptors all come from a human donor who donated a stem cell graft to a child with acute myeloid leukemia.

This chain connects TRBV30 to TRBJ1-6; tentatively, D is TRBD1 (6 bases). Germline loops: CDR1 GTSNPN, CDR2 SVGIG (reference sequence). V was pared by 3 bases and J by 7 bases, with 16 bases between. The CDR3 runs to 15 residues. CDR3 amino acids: CAWRPDSYSNSPLHF. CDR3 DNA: TGTGCCTGGAGACCGGACAGCTACAGCAATTCACCCCTCCACTTT.

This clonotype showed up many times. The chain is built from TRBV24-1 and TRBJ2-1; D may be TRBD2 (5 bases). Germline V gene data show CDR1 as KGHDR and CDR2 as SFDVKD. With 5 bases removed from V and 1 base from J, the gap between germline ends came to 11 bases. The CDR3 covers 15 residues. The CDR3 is CATSGDGGSYNEQFF. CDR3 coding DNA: TGTGCCACCAGTGGAGACGGAGGTTCCTACAATGAGCAGTTCTTC.

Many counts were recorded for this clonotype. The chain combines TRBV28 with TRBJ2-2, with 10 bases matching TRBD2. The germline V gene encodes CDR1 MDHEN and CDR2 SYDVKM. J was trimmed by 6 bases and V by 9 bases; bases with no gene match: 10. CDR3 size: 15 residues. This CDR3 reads CASSSRLAGAGELFF. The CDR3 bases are TGTGCCAGTAGTAGTCGGCTAGCGGGAGCCGGGGAGCTGTTTTTT.